This TCR beta chain derives from a study of blood T cell repertoires in COVID-19. Study information: Acute-phase and convalescent COVID-19 samples originated in the United States, Italy and Spain. Sample material is recorded as cDNA or gDNA derived from T cells, B-cell-depleted T cells, or PBMCs.

The repertoire was sequenced with immunoSEQ multiplex PCR; TCRdb's copy has only in-frame clones and lacks some. The table includes 350,000 or so clones, 90% detected once. This CDR3 has 18 residues. The source is a man aged 18 to 29 with active or convalescent COVID-19. Sequencing input: peripheral blood. The V and J genes are TRBV12-2 and TRBJ1-1; the table's D call, TRBD1, was not checked against the DNA. TRBV12-2 is noted as a pseudogene. The CDR3 DNA is TGTGCAAGTCGCTTAGCCCCGGGACAGGGTCGTATGAACACTGAAGCTTTCTTT. It specifies CASRLAPGQGRMNTEAFF.